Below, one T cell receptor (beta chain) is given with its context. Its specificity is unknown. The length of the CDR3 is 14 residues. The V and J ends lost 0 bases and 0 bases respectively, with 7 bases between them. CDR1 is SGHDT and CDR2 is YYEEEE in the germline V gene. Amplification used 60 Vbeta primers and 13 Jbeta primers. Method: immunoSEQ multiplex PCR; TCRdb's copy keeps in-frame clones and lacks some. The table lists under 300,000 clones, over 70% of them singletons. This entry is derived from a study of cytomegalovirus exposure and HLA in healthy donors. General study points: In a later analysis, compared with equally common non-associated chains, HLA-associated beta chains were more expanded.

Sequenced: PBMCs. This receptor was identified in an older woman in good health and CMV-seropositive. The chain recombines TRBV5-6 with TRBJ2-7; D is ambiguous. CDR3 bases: TGTGCCAGCAGCTTGGCGGTGAGCTCCTACGAGCAGTACTTC. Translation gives CASSLAVSSYEQYF. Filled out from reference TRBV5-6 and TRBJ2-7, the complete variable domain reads DAGVTQSPTHLIKTRGQQVTLRCSPKSGHDTVSWYQQALGQGPQFIFQYYEEEERQRGNFPDRFSGHQFPNYSSELNVNALLLGDSALYLCASSLAVSSYEQYFGPGTRLTVT.